A single sample is the source of the 21 T cell receptor beta chains below, sequenced in a study of blood T cell repertoires in COVID-19. Using immunoSEQ multiplex PCR, the repertoire was profiled, and TCRdb retains in-frame clones only, with some absent. This sample has about 220,000 clones, with around 84% found just once. The material sequenced was peripheral blood. The receptors here all came from a woman aged 55 to 70 who had recovered from COVID-19.

This chain connects TRBV6-5 to TRBJ1-5, with unresolved D. CDR1 and CDR2 (germline): MNHEY, SVGAGI. V gave up 8 bases and J gave up 2 bases, with 13 bases separating them. The CDR3 has 14 residues. Here the CDR3 DNA reads TGTGCCAGCTCGGGAGGGTTTGGCAATCAGCCCCAGCATTTT. It yields the protein CASSGGFGNQPQHF.

V and J are TRBV12-5 and TRBJ2-5, with 9 bases that match TRBD1. The J segment lost 3 bases and the V segment lost 3 bases, leaving 14 bases of the junction unmatched. The germline gives CDR1 LGHNT, CDR2 FRNRAP. CDR3 length equals 18 residues. The CDR3 spells CASGFLLGDRGKEETQYF. The CDR3 nucleotides are TGTGCTAGTGGTTTTTTATTGGGTGACAGGGGGAAAGAAGAGACCCAGTACTTC.

The rearrangement uses TRBV7-9 and TRBJ1-4; TRBD1 aligns across 7 bases. The CDR3 loop spans 15 amino acids. Germline V gene lookup returns CDR1 SEHNR and CDR2 FQNEAQ (reference sequence). The V segment lost 2 bases and the J segment 5 bases; nucleotides outside the gene matches: 5. For the CDR3, the DNA is TGTGCCAGCAGCTTATCGACAGGGATAAATGAAAAACTGTTTTTT. Translated, it gives CASSLSTGINEKLFF.

V gene TRBV15 combines with J gene TRBJ1-1, with D tentatively TRBD1 (5 bases). Trimming cost V 0 bases and J 7 bases, with 12 bases left between them. Per the germline V gene, CDR1 is LNHNV and CDR2 is YYDKDF (reference sequence). The CDR3 runs to 14 residues. The CDR3 nucleotides read TGTGCCACCAGCAGAGATGAACAGGCCCGTGAAGCTTTCTTT. Protein sequence: CATSRDEQAREAFF. The full variable domain, its missing parts supplied by reference TRBV15 and TRBJ1-1, is DAMVIQNPRYQVTQFGKPVTLSCSQTLNHNVMYWYQQKSSQAPKLLFHYYDKDFNNEADTPDNFQSRRPNTSFCFLDIRSPGLGDTAMYLCATSRDEQAREAFFGQGTRLTVV.

This chain links TRBV9 with TRBJ2-7; 7 bases map to TRBD1. After removal of 4 bases from V and 9 bases from J, the junction contained 10 bases not matched to a gene. CDR1 SGDLS and CDR2 YYNGEE come from the germline V gene. CDR3 length equals 13 residues. The DNA of the CDR3 is TGTGCCAGCAGCTTGGGGACAGTCGGATTGCAGTACTTC. It codes for CASSLGTVGLQYF. The full variable domain, in which reference TRBV9 and TRBJ2-7 provide the parts outside the CDR3, is DSGVTQTPKHLITATGQRVTLRCSPRSGDLSVYWYQQSLDQGLQFLIQYYNGEERAKGNILERFSAQQFPDLHSELNLSSLELGDSALYFCASSLGTVGLQYFGPGTRLTVT.

V is TRBV9 and J is TRBJ2-3; D is unresolved. Germline CDR1 and CDR2: SGDLS and YYNGEE. V lost 4 bases to trimming and J lost 2 bases, with 11 bases between them. This CDR3 comprises 14 residues. The CDR3: CASSLRLVTDTQYF. The CDR3 DNA sequence: TGTGCCAGCAGCCTTAGACTCGTCACAGATACGCAGTATTTT.

The sample holds a few counts of this clone. This sequence joins TRBV9 and TRBJ2-5, with 11 bases aligning to TRBD2. The CDR3 has 14 residues. Germline V lookup: CDR1 SGDLS, CDR2 YYNGEE. The V gene end was trimmed by 4 bases and the J gene end by 3 bases; junction bases not matched to a gene: 2. The CDR3 sequence: CASSLTSGEETQYF. CDR3 bases: TGTGCCAGCAGCTTGACTAGCGGGGAAGAGACCCAGTACTTC.

The chain joins TRBV9 to TRBJ1-3; TRBD1 agrees at 7 bases. The CDR3 extends over 18 amino acids. Germline CDR1 and CDR2: SGDLS and YYNGEE. Losses at the gene ends were 1 base for V and 5 bases for J; bases not matched to a gene: 15. This CDR3 reads CASSVNPDRAEPRNTIYF. DNA of the CDR3: TGTGCCAGCAGCGTAAACCCCGACAGGGCGGAACCGAGAAACACCATATATTTT. The variable domain in full, with the rest retrieved from reference TRBV9 and TRBJ1-3, is DSGVTQTPKHLITATGQRVTLRCSPRSGDLSVYWYQQSLDQGLQFLIQYYNGEERAKGNILERFSAQQFPDLHSELNLSSLELGDSALYFCASSVNPDRAEPRNTIYFGEGSWLTVV.

The chain combines TRBV6-5 with TRBJ1-1, with D unclear. CDR1 and CDR2 from the germline V gene are MNHEY and SVGAGI. The CDR3 contains 14 residues. V was clipped by 0 bases and J by 5 bases, with 10 bases between them. The CDR3 bases are TGTGCCAGCAGTTACTCTGCCTGGAGGACTGAAGCTTTCTTT. Its translation: CASSYSAWRTEAFF.

The chain recombines TRBV27 with TRBJ2-2; D call uncertain. Trimming stripped 4 bases from V and 8 bases from J, with 11 bases between. The CDR3 is 13 amino acids. Germline V gene lookup returns CDR1 MNHEY and CDR2 SMNVEV (reference sequence). The CDR3 sequence: CASSSSGSGELFF. The CDR3 coding sequence is TGTGCCAGCAGTTCTTCCGGTTCTGGGGAGCTGTTTTTT.

J is TRBJ2-2 and V is TRBV5-1, with D tentatively TRBD1 (5 bases). V was cut by 7 bases and J by 5 bases, with 6 bases left in between. This CDR3 region has 11 residues. Germline assignment: CDR1 SGHRS and CDR2 YFSETQ. The CDR3 nucleotides read TGCGCCAGCGGGGCGACCGGGGAGCTGTTTTTT. Protein sequence: CASGATGELFF.

The rearrangement joins TRBV10-1 to TRBJ2-1, with 10 nucleotides matching TRBD2. The CDR3 spans 14 residues. Germline CDR1 and CDR2: WNHNN and SYGVQD (reference sequence). With V trimmed by 5 bases and J by 7 bases, 5 bases remained unmatched. CDR3 coding DNA: TGCGCCAGCAGTATGGGACTAGCGATAAATGAGCAGTTCTTC. Translating it yields CASSMGLAINEQFF.

The genes are TRBV5-1 and TRBJ1-1; no clear D gene. Trimming removed 2 bases at V and 3 bases at J, with 11 bases between. Germline V lookup: CDR1 SGHRS, CDR2 YFSETQ. This CDR3 has 14 residues. The chain's CDR3 is CASSFEGGDTEAFF. CDR3 coding DNA: TGCGCCAGCAGCTTTGAGGGAGGTGACACTGAAGCTTTCTTT.

A remark on this clone: In this CDR3 the conserved last residue, phenylalanine or tryptophan, is missing, so a read error is likely. No DNA is shown, since the ends of the CDR3 on it are uncertain; the CDR3 is the one TCRdb lists. The chain joins TRBV24-1 to TRBJ1-1; TRBD1, the D gene given by the table, was not confirmed from the DNA. The CDR3 is 12 amino acids in total, end residues counted. In germline, CDR1 is KGHDR, CDR2 SFDVKD. The CDR3 sequence is CATSDQLSQTGL.

This clone came up once. The chain joins TRBV9 to TRBJ2-2, with 10 bases identical to TRBD2. The CDR3 extends over 16 amino acids. From germline, CDR1 is SGDLS and CDR2 YYNGEE. Unmatched junction bases numbered 3, after V lost 0 bases and J lost 4 bases. In DNA, the CDR3 is TGTGCCAGCAGCGTAGCCCCTAGCGGGGGCACCGGGGAGCTGTTTTTT. It yields the protein CASSVAPSGGTGELFF.

The chain joins TRBV13 to TRBJ2-3, with 8 positions matching TRBD2. CDR1 is PRHDT, CDR2 FYEKMQ, per germline (reference sequence). J lost 1 base, V lost 2 bases, and 8 bases had no gene match. The CDR3 is made up of 17 amino acids. The CDR3 sequence: CASSLRGGGPGTDTQYF. The DNA for the CDR3 is TGTGCCAGCAGCTTACGGGGGGGAGGGCCGGGCACAGATACGCAGTATTTT.

The sample holds one count of this clone. V and J are TRBV7-2 and TRBJ2-1; 10 bases align to TRBD2. This CDR3 comprises 15 residues. Germline V gene data show CDR1 as SGHTA and CDR2 as FQGNSA. Trimming took 3 bases from V and 7 from J; bases not matched to a gene: 6. The CDR3 nucleotides read TGTGCCAGCAGCTTTCAGCGGGGGGGGCGTAATGAGCAGTTCTTC. Translating gives CASSFQRGGRNEQFF. Filled out from reference TRBV7-2 and TRBJ2-1, the complete variable domain reads GAGVSQSPSNKVTEKGKDVELRCDPISGHTALYWYRQSLGQGLEFLIYFQGNSAPDKSGLPSDRFSAERTGGSVSTLTIQRTQQEDSAVYLCASSFQRGGRNEQFFGPGTRLTVL.

The chain has TRBV7-2 and TRBJ1-6; no firm D call. CDR1 SGHTA and CDR2 FQGNSA come from the germline V gene. With 2 bases removed from V and 7 bases from J, the gap between germline ends came to 15 bases. This CDR3 comprises 16 residues. This CDR3 is CASSLRFASWNSPLHF. CDR3 in DNA: TGTGCCAGCAGCTTACGGTTTGCTTCGTGGAATTCACCCCTCCACTTT.

The chain joins TRBV19 to TRBJ2-1; the match to TRBD1 covers 7 bases. This CDR3 is built from 14 residues. From germline, CDR1 is LNHDA and CDR2 SQIVND (reference sequence). The junction had 9 bases not matched to a gene; V was cut back by 4 bases and J by 9 bases. In DNA form, the CDR3 reads TGTGCCAGTAGTAGACAGGGTGCCCAGGGTGAGCAGTTCTTC. Translated: CASSRQGAQGEQFF.

V is TRBV11-2 and J is TRBJ1-3; no clear D gene. Trimming left V 0 bases short and J 5 bases short, with 5 bases between. CDR3 length equals 13 residues. Germline CDR1 is SGHAT and CDR2 is FQNNGV. CDR3 coding DNA: TGTGCCAGCAGCTTAGAGAGTCGAAACACCATATATTTT. This codes for CASSLESRNTIYF.

This sequence joins TRBV5-1 and TRBJ1-2; TRBD1 matches at 7 bases. In germline, CDR1 is SGHRS, CDR2 YFSETQ. The CDR3 has 16 residues. Losses at the gene ends were 0 bases for V and 0 bases for J; bases not matched to a gene: 5. The CDR3 sequence is CASSLGARGANYGYTF. Here the CDR3 DNA reads TGCGCCAGCAGCTTGGGGGCCAGGGGGGCTAACTATGGCTACACCTTC. Using reference TRBV5-1 and TRBJ1-2 for the parts outside the CDR3, the full variable domain is KAGVTQTPRYLIKTRGQQVTLSCSPISGHRSVSWYQQTPGQGLQFLFEYFSETQRNKGNFPGRFSGRQFSNSRSEMNVSTLELGDSALYLCASSLGARGANYGYTFGSGTRLTVV.